The 14 T cell receptor beta chains below all came from one sample that was sequenced in a study of T cell responses to AZD1222 COVID-19 vaccine. Sequencing was performed with immunoSEQ multiplex PCR; in TCRdb, only in-frame clones are kept and a portion is missing. The repertoire holds some 150,000 clones, about 90% seen once, with 4.4% in the top ten. Sequenced material: peripheral blood, taken on day 0 of MenACWY control vaccination. The receptors derive from an adult in good health.

This CDR3 is CASSSPLLAGYNEQFF. In DNA form, the CDR3 reads TGTGCCAGCAGTTCCCCTCTGCTAGCGGGATACAATGAGCAGTTCTTC. The gene calls are TRBV28 and TRBJ2-1, with TRBD2 matching 9 bases. The V gene end was trimmed by 4 bases and the J gene end by 4 bases; junction bases not matched to a gene: 8. The CDR3 extends over 16 amino acids. Germline assignment: CDR1 MDHEN and CDR2 SYDVKM.

The chain joins TRBV29-1 to TRBJ1-1; D is possibly TRBD1 (5 bases). The ends were cut back, 3 bases at V and 7 bases at J, with 18 bases in the middle. Germline-derived CDR1 and CDR2 are SQVTM and ANQGSEA. There are 14 residues in the CDR3. The CDR3 sequence is CSVEEGRYLNEAFF. The CDR3 bases are TGCAGCGTTGAGGAGGGACGATATCTAAATGAAGCTTTCTTT.

This chain connects TRBV18 to TRBJ1-1, with D perhaps TRBD1 (5 bases). In germline, CDR1 is KGHSH, CDR2 LQKENI. The CDR3 runs 13 residues. Trimming took 4 bases from V and 3 from J, leaving 9 bases between them. The CDR3: CASSRDADTEAFF. The DNA for the CDR3 is TGTGCCAGCTCACGGGACGCCGACACTGAAGCTTTCTTT.

The gene calls are TRBV30 and TRBJ1-2; D uncertain. The CDR3 runs to 12 residues. Per germline, CDR1 GTSNPN and CDR2 SVGIG (reference sequence). V was cut by 0 bases and J by 5 bases, with 7 bases left in between. Here the CDR3 reads CAWSVLQYGYTF. The CDR3, as DNA: TGTGCCTGGAGTGTGTTACAATATGGCTACACCTTC.

This clone was observed a single time. The genes are TRBV7-3 and TRBJ2-3, with D perhaps matching TRBD1 (5 bases). Germline CDR1 reads SGHTA; CDR2 reads FQGTGA. Trimming shortened V by 5 bases and J by 5 bases, and 11 bases separated the two germline ends. The CDR3 loop spans 13 amino acids. The CDR3 protein is CASSRDRVDTQYF. CDR3 sequence (DNA): TGTGCCAGCAGCCGCGACAGAGTAGATACGCAGTATTTT.

This chain uses TRBV7-9 with TRBJ1-2; possibly TRBD1 for D (5 bases). The CDR3 extends over 14 amino acids. Trimming removed 0 bases at V and 6 bases at J, with 11 bases between. Looked up from germline, CDR1 is SEHNR and CDR2 is FQNEAQ (reference sequence). This chain's CDR3 is CASSLAGVVHGYTF. The CDR3 region has the DNA TGTGCCAGCAGCTTAGCGGGGGTAGTGCATGGCTACACCTTC.

This chain joins TRBV7-2 and TRBJ1-2; D uncertain. The CDR3 sequence is 13 residues long. The V gene's germline CDR1 is SGHTA and CDR2 FQGNSA. With 2 bases removed from V and 3 bases from J, the gap between germline ends came to 7 bases. CDR3 bases: TGTGCCAGCAGCTTATTGTTGGACTATGGCTACACCTTC. It codes for CASSLLLDYGYTF.

The rearrangement uses TRBV25-1 and TRBJ2-1; D call uncertain. CDR1 MGHDK and CDR2 SYGVNS come from the germline V gene. CDR3 size: 10 residues. V shed 3 bases and J shed 12 bases, with 6 bases lying between them. The CDR3 coding sequence is TGTGCCAGCAGTGATATTCGGCAGTTCTTC. Translating gives CASSDIRQFF.

V is TRBV4-2 and J is TRBJ1-2, with 8 nucleotides matching TRBD1. This CDR3 region has 12 residues. Trimming took 1 base from V and 12 from J; bases not matched to a gene: 4. Germline V lookup: CDR1 LGHNA, CDR2 YNFKEQ. In DNA, the CDR3 is TGTGCCAGCAGCCAAGGACAGGGGAGGCACACCTTC. Protein: CASSQGQGRHTF.

The chain recombines TRBV5-1 with TRBJ1-4, with TRBD1 matching over 9 bases. CDR1 is SGHRS, CDR2 YFSETQ, per germline. The CDR3 runs 16 residues. V dropped 4 bases and J dropped 8; count of bases not matched to a gene: 12. CDR3 in DNA: TGCGCCAGCAGCCTTGGGGTTGGACAGGGGCACGAAAAACTGTTTTTT. Its protein is CASSLGVGQGHEKLFF. The variable domain in full, with the rest retrieved from reference TRBV5-1 and TRBJ1-4, is KAGVTQTPRYLIKTRGQQVTLSCSPISGHRSVSWYQQTPGQGLQFLFEYFSETQRNKGNFPGRFSGRQFSNSRSEMNVSTLELGDSALYLCASSLGVGQGHEKLFFGSGTQLSVL.

This clone was detected many times. The genes are TRBV14 and TRBJ1-4; 7 bases fit TRBD1. The CDR3 is made up of 15 amino acids. Trimming at V came to 0 bases and at J to 3 bases, leaving 1 base not matched to a gene. Germline CDR1 SGHDN, CDR2 FVKESK. CDR3 sequence (DNA): TGTGCCAGCAGCCAAGATAGGGGGCCTAATGAAAAACTGTTTTTT. Amino acid sequence: CASSQDRGPNEKLFF.

This rearrangement joins TRBV3-1 (or the pseudogene TRBV3-2) to TRBJ1-4; D is unresolved. The CDR3 is made up of 13 amino acids. V lost 3 bases to trimming and J lost 15 bases, with 17 bases between them. CDR1 LGHDT and CDR2 YNNKEL come from the germline V gene (reference sequence). The CDR3 DNA follows: TGTGCCAGCAGCCATGAGTCAAACCGCGTAGTGTTTTTT. Its translation: CASSHESNRVVFF.

V is TRBV19 and J is TRBJ1-5, with unresolved D. Germline assignment: CDR1 LNHDA and CDR2 SQIVND (reference sequence). V lost 5 bases to trimming and J lost 0 bases, with 8 bases between them. The CDR3 contains 14 residues. CDR3: CASSVVDSNQPQHF. The CDR3 nucleotides are TGTGCCAGTAGTGTTGTTGATAGCAATCAGCCCCAGCATTTT.

In the case of this clone: At one of its ends the junction is not consistent with the germline gene, which may arise from a read error. The CDR3 DNA follows: TGCGCCAGCACCTTGACAGGGCCGAACACTGAAGCTTTCTTT. Translated, it gives CASTLTGPNTEAFF. V is TRBV5-1 and J is TRBJ1-1, with 7 nucleotides matching TRBD1. The germline CDR1 and CDR2 sequences are SGHRS and YFSETQ. CDR3 length: 14 residues.